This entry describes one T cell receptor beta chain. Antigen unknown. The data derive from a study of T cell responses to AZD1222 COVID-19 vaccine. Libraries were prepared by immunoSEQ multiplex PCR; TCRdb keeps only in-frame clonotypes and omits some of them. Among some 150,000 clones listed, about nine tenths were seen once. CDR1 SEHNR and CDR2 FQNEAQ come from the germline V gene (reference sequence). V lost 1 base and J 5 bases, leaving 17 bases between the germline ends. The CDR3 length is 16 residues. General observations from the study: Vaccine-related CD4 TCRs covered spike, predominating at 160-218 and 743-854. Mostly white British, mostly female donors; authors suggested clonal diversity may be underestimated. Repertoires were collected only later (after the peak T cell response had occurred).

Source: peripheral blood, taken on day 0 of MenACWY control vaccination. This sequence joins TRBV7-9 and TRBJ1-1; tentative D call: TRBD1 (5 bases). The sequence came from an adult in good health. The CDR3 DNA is TGTGCCAGCAGCTTAGTTGGCGGAGGGGCGGTGACTGAAGCTTTCTTT. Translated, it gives CASSLVGGGAVTEAFF.